This T cell receptor beta chain was profiled in a study of OX40 agonist ivuxolimab in advanced cancers. Study as a whole: The study gave patients intravenous ivuxolimab at 0.01 to 10 mg/kg every 2 weeks. Broader study findings: Average numbers of expanded clones were greater in CD8+ T cells than in CD4+.

In the case of this clone: Its antigen is not identified.

This CDR3 is built from 17 residues. Germline loops: CDR1 SGHVS, CDR2 FNYEAQ. V was clipped by 0 bases and J by 0 bases, with 13 bases between them. The protocol was immunoSEQ multiplex PCR, while the TCRdb copy is restricted to in-frame clones and leaves out a portion. The sample has some 19,000 clones; approximately 84% are singletons. Here the sequenced sample was CD4+ or CD8+ T cells sorted from blood, taken in a trial of the OX40 agonist ivuxolimab. The clonotype comes from an adult with an advanced solid tumor such as melanoma, head and neck, liver or kidney cancer. This sequence joins TRBV7-6 and TRBJ2-3, with a possible D match to TRBD2 (6 bases). CDR3 coding DNA: TGTGCCAGCAGCTTAGCGGGAGGTTTCCGAAGCACAGATACGCAGTATTTT. It yields the protein CASSLAGGFRSTDTQYF.